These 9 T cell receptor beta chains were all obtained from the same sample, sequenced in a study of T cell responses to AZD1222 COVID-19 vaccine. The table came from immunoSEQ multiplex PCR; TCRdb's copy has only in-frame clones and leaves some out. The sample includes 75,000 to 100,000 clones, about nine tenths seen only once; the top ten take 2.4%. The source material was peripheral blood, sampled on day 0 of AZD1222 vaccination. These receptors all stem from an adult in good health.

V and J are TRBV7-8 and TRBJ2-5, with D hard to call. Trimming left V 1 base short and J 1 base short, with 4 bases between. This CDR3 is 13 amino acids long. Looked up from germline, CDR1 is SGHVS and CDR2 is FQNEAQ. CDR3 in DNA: TGTGCCAGCAGCTTAGGCAGCCAAGAGACCCAGTACTTC. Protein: CASSLGSQETQYF.

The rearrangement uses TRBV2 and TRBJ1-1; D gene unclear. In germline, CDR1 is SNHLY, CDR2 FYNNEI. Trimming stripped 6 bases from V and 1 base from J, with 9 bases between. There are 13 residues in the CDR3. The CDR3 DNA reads TGTGCCAGCAGCGATCAATGGAACACTGAAGCTTTCTTT. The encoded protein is CASSDQWNTEAFF.

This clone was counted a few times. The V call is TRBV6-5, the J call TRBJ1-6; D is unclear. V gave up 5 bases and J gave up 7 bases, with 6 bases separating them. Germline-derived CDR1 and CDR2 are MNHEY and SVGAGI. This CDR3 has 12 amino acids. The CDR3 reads CASSRENSPLHF. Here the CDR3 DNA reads TGTGCCAGCAGTAGGGAGAATTCACCCCTCCACTTT.

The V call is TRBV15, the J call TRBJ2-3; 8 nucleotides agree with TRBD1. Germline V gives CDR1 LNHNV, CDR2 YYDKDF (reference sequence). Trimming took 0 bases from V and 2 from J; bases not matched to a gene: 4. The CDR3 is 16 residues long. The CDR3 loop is CATSRDQGATTDTQYF. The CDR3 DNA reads TGTGCCACCAGCAGAGATCAGGGGGCCACCACAGATACGCAGTATTTT.

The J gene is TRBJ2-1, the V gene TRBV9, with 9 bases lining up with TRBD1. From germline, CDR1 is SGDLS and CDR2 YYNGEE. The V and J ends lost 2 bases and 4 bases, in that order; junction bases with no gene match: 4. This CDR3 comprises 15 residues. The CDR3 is CASSVRDRDYNEQFF. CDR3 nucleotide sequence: TGTGCCAGCAGCGTCCGGGACAGGGATTACAATGAGCAGTTCTTC.

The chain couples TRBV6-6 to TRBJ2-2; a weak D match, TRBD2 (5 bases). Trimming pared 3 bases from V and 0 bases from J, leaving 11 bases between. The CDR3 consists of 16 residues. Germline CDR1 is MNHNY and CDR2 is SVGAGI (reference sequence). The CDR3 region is CASSYLDLTNTGELFF. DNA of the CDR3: TGTGCCAGCAGTTATCTGGACTTGACGAACACCGGGGAGCTGTTTTTT.

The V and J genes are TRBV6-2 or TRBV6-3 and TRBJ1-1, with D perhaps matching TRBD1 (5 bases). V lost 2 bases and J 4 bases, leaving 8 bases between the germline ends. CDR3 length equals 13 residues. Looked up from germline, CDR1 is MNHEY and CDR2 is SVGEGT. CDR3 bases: TGTGCCAGCAGTTACCGGGGGTTCACTGAAGCTTTCTTT. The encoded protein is CASSYRGFTEAFF.

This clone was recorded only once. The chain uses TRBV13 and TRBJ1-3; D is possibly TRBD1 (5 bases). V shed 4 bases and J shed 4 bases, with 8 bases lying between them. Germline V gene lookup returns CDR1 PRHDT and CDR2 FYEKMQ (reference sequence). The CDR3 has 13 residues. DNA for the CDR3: TGTGCCAGCAGCTCGGGACGGGGAAACACCATATATTTT. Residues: CASSSGRGNTIYF.

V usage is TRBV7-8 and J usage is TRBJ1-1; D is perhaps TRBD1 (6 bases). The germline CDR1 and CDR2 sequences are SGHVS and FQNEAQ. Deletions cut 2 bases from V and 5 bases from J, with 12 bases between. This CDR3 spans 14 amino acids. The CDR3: CASSLTPGETEAFF. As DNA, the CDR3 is TGTGCCAGCAGCTTAACTCCAGGGGAGACTGAAGCTTTCTTT.